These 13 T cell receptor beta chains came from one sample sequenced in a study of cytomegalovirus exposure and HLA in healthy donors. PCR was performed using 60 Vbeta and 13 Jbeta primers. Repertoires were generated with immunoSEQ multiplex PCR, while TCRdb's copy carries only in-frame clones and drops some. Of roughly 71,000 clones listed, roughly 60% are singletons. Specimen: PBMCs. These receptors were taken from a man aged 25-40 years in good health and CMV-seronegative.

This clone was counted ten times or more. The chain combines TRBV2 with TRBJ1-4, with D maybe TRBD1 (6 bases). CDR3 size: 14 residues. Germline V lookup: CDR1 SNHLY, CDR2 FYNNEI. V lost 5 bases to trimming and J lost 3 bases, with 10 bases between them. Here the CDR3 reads CASSTGRSNEKLFF. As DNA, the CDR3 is TGTGCCAGCAGTACAGGGCGATCTAATGAAAAACTGTTTTTT.

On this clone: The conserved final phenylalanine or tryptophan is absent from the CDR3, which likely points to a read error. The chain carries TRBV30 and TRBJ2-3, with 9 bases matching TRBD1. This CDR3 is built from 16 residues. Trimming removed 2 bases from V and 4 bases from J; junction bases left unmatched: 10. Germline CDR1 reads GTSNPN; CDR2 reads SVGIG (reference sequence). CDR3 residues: CAWSKTGGLPADTQYV. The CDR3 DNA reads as TGTGCCTGGAGTAAAACAGGGGGCCTACCGGCAGATACGCAGTATGTT.

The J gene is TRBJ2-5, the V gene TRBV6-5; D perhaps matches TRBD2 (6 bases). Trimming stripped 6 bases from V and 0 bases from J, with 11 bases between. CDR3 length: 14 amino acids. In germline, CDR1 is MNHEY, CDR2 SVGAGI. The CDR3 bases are TGTGCCAGCAGAACGAGGAGGGACCAAGAGACCCAGTACTTC. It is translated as CASRTRRDQETQYF.

For the CDR3, the DNA is TGTGCCATCAGTGAGTCGACAGGGATCTCCTACGAGCAGTACTTC. This encodes CAISESTGISYEQYF. J is TRBJ2-7 and V is TRBV10-3; 7 nucleotides agree with TRBD1. Unmatched junction bases numbered 2, after V lost 0 bases and J lost 0 bases. The CDR3 is 15 amino acids. The germline V gene has CDR1 ENHRY and CDR2 SYGVKD.

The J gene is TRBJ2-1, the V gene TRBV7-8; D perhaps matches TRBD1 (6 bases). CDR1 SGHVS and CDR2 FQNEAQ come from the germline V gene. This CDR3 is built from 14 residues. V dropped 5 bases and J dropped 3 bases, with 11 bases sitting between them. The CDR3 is CASSRTGFYNEQFF. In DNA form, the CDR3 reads TGTGCCAGCAGCCGAACAGGGTTCTACAATGAGCAGTTCTTC.

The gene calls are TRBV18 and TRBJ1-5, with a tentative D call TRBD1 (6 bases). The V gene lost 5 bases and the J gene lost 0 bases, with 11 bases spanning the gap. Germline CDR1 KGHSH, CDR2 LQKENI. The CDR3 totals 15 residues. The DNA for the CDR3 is TGTGCCAGCTCATTGGGGACACTTAGCAATCAGCCCCAGCATTTT. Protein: CASSLGTLSNQPQHF. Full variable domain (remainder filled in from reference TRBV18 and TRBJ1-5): NAGVMQNPRHLVRRRGQEARLRCSPMKGHSHVYWYRQLPEEGLKFMVYLQKENIIDESGMPKERFSAEFPKEGPSILRIQQVVRGDSAAYFCASSLGTLSNQPQHFGDGTRLSIL.

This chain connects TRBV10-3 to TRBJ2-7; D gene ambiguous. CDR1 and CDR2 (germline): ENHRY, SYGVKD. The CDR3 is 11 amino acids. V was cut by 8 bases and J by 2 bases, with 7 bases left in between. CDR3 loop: CAIGLTYEQYF. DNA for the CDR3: TGTGCCATCGGGCTAACCTACGAGCAGTACTTC.

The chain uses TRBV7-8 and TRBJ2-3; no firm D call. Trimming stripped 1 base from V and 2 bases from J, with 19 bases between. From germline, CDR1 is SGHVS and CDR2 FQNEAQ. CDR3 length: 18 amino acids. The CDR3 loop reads CASSLVLSHTPPTDTQYF. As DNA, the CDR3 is TGTGCCAGCAGCTTAGTATTATCGCATACACCTCCCACAGATACGCAGTATTTT.

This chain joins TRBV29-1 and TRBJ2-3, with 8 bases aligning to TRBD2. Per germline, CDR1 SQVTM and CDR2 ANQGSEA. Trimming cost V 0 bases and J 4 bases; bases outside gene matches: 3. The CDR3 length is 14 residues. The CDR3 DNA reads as TGCAGCGTTGAAGACCCGGGGGGGTCAGATACGCAGTATTTT. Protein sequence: CSVEDPGGSDTQYF.

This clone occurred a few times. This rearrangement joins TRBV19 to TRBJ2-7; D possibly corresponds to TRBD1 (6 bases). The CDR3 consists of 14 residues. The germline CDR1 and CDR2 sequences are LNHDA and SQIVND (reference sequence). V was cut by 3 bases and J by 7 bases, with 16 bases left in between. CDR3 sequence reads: CASSMRQGILEQYF. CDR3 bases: TGTGCCAGTAGTATGCGGCAGGGGATCTTAGAGCAGTACTTC. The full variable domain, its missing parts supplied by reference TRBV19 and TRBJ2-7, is DGGITQSPKYLFRKEGQNVTLSCEQNLNHDAMYWYRQDPGQGLRLIYYSQIVNDFQKGDIAEGYSVSREKKESFPLTVTSAQKNPTAFYLCASSMRQGILEQYFGPGTRLTVT.

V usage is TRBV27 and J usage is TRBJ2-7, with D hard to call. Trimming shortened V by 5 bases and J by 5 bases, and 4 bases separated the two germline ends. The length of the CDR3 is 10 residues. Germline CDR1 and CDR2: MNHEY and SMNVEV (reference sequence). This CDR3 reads CASSNNEQYF. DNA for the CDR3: TGTGCCAGCAGTAACAACGAGCAGTACTTC.

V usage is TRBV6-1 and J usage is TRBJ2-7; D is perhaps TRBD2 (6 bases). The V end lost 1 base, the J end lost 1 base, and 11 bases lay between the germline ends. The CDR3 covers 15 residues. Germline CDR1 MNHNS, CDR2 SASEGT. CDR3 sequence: CASSEVPSVSYEQYF. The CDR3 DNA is TGTGCCAGCAGTGAAGTACCTAGCGTATCCTACGAGCAGTACTTC.

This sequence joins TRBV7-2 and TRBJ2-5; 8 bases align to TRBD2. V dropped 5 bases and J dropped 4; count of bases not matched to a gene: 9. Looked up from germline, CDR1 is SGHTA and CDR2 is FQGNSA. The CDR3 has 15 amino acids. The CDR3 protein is CASSPNGGAGETQYF. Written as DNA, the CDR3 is TGTGCCAGCAGCCCAAACGGGGGGGCCGGAGAGACCCAGTACTTC.